The clone carrying this TCR beta chain was detected only a few times. Its antigen is not identified. This sample is drawn from a study of T cells after yellow fever vaccination. Study observations and caveats: Sorted repertoires could include abundant contaminating clonotypes from bulk cells.

Germline loops: CDR1 MNHNS, CDR2 SASEGT. The CDR3 loop spans 14 amino acids. Trimming stripped 8 bases from V and 6 bases from J, with 20 bases between. UMIs and a universal primer site were added when TCR cDNA was made by 5'RACE template switching. Via MiXCR, TCRdb re-called the 5' RACE reads, giving one row per CDR3 protein. This sample has about 350,000 distinct CDR3 sequences, with 8.1% found just once. This clonotype originated in a man aged 18 to 30 who received the YFV17D yellow fever vaccine. The chain employs TRBV6-1 and TRBJ2-7; D may correspond to TRBD1 or TRBD2 (6 bases each). This specimen consisted of PBMCs, obtained about 49 days after the first yellow fever vaccination. The CDR3 sequence is CASRDTYSGAEQYV. Here the CDR3 DNA reads TGTGCCAGCCGGGACACCTACTCGGGAGCCGAGCAGTACGTC.